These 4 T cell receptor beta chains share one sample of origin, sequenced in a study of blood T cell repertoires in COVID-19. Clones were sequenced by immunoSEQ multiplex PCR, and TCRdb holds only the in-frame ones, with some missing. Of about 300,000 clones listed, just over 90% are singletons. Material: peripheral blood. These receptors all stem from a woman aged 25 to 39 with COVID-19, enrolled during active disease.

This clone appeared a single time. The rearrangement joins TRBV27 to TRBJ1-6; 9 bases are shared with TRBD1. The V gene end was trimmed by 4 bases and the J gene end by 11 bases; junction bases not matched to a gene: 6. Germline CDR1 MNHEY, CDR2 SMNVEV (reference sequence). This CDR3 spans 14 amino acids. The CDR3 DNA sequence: TGTGCCAGCAGTTCGGGACAGGGCGTGACACCCCTCCACTTT. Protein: CASSSGQGVTPLHF.

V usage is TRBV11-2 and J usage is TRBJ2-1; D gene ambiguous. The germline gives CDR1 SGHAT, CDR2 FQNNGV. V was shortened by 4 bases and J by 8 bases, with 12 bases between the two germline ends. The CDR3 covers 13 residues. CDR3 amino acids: CASSSPLAHEQFF. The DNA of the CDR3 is TGTGCCAGCAGCTCACCCTTGGCCCATGAGCAGTTCTTC. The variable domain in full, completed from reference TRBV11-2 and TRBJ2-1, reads EAGVAQSPRYKIIEKRQSVAFWCNPISGHATLYWYQQILGQGPKLLIQFQNNGVVDDSQLPKDRFSAERLKGVDSTLKIQPAKLEDSAVYLCASSSPLAHEQFFGPGTRLTVL.

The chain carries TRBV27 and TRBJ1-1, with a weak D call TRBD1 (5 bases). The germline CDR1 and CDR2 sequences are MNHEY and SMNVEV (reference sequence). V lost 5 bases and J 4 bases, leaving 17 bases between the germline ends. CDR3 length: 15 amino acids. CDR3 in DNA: TGTGCCAGCAGTCCCCTGGTCGGCAGGGCCACTGAAGCTTTCTTT. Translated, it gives CASSPLVGRATEAFF.

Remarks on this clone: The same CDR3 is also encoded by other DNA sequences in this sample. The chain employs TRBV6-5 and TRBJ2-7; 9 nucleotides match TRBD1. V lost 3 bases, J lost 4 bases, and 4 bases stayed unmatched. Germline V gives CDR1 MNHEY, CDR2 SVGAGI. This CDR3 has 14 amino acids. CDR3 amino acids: CASSYGTGLYEQYF. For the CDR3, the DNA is TGTGCCAGCAGTTATGGGACAGGGTTATACGAGCAGTACTTC.